The text below deals with one TCR beta chain. This clonotype was recorded a few times. Its target antigen remains unknown. No base quality information exists; no much larger clone differs at one position. This sample stems from a study of T-cell reconstitution after alpha-beta-depleted transplantation in children listed by TCRdb under 2016. Concerning the study at large: The study quantitatively tracked T-cell immune reconstitution after TCRalphabeta/CD19-depleted allogeneic hematopoietic cell transplantation in children using TCR repertoire profiling.

The library was produced with PCR. The run used an Illumina HiSeq 2500. TCR library preparation used molecular barcoding, with unique molecular identifiers applied to normalize quantification of the TCRbeta repertoire. TCRdb reran the public reads through fastp at Q25 and MiXCR, keeping productive beta chains. Records with the same CDR3 protein are collapsed into one entry carrying the most frequent genes and DNA. This sample comprises hundreds of thousands of distinct CDR3 sequences, around 16% of them detected only once. Jointly, the top ten make up 25% to 30% of the sample. This sample's treatment or condition label indicates: allogeneic hematopoietic cell transplantation with graft depleted of TCRalphabeta T cells and CD19 B cells. The transplant recipients were children given TCRalphabeta/CD19-depleted allogeneic hematopoietic cell grafts. There are 14 amino acids in the CDR3, from cysteine to phenylalanine inclusive. Only the CDR3 DNA is retained, 42 bases long and in frame from the first base. The junction carries 20 bases between V and J, which are trimmed by 8 bases and 9 bases respectively. As encoded in the germline V gene, CDR1 is MDHEN while CDR2 is SYDVKM.

Summary of the overall study and its limitations: Over the following months the frequencies of hyperexpanded clones went down, and after one year T-cell counts and TCRbeta diversity were mostly credited to newly produced T cells. In some patients, high TCRbeta diversity at day 60 was attributed to recipient T cells and intrathymic progenitors that had survived conditioning. Apparently early alphabetaT-cell count recovery about two months after transplant reportedly relied on only several hundred rapidly expanded clones derived from non-depleted graft cells.

This material consisted of PBMCs, mostly from graft donor cells, taken 360 days after TCRalphabeta/CD19-depleted stem cell transplant. This sequence was found in a boy in the first two years of life who had a stem cell transplant for Wiskott-Aldrich syndrome, so the T cells may come from the graft donor. Recombination connected TRBV28 to TRBJ1-5, with the D segment identity uncertain. The bases are TGTGCCAGCGGCCCACACATGGACCTAGGGCCCCAGCATTTT. Translated, it gives CASGPHMDLGPQHF.